Presented here are 10 T cell receptor beta chains from one specimen sequenced in a study of blood T cells in healthy people across ages. Combining a sample-barcoded 5' primer with a J-beta primer mix, a second PCR ran for roughly 7 to 12 cycles. TCRdb reprocessed the 5' RACE reads via MiXCR and lists one record per CDR3 protein. The table lists 1.5 million to 2 million distinct CDR3 sequences, approximately 28% of them singletons. Sequenced sample: blood. Receptors were obtained from a woman younger than 45 in good health.

This clonotype appeared a few times. This chain joins TRBV14 and TRBJ1-4; 7 bases are a match to TRBD1. CDR1 is SGHDN and CDR2 is FVKESK in the germline V gene. Germline trimming cut 0 bases from V and 7 bases from J; bases unmatched to any gene: 8. The CDR3 covers 16 residues. The CDR3 spells CASSQDPGAGGEKLFF. CDR3 coding DNA: TGTGCCAGCAGCCAAGATCCAGGGGCAGGGGGTGAAAAACTGTTTTTT.

The chain employs TRBV6-1 and TRBJ2-7, with D unresolved. V dropped 7 bases and J dropped 0 bases, with 10 bases sitting between them. CDR1 is MNHNS and CDR2 is SASEGT in the germline V gene. The CDR3 has 13 residues. For the CDR3, the DNA is TGTGCCAGCACGCCGAGGAGCTCCTACGAGCAGTACTTC. Translated, it gives CASTPRSSYEQYF.

V is TRBV12-3 or TRBV12-4 and J is TRBJ2-5; 9 positions agree with TRBD1. CDR3 size: 15 residues. V gave up 6 bases and J gave up 1 base; unmatched junction bases: 6. The DNA of the CDR3 is TGTGCCAGCAGAAAGATACAGGGGGCCCAAGAGACCCAGTACTTC. It is translated as CASRKIQGAQETQYF.

On this clonotype itself: A single base separates this from a much larger clone, so it may be a read error. The chain recombines TRBV12-3 or TRBV12-4 with TRBJ2-3, with a weak D call TRBD2 (5 bases). CDR3 length: 15 amino acids. V gave up 6 bases and J gave up 4 bases, with 17 bases separating them. CDR3 in DNA: TGTGCCAGCAGCACAATGGATAGCGACGCAGATACGCAGTATTTT. It specifies CASSTMDSDADTQYF.

The chain recombines TRBV19 with TRBJ2-6; 7 bases line up with TRBD1. This CDR3 has 16 residues. V trimming: 5 bases; J trimming: 1 base; junction bases outside the gene matches: 5. Germline lookup yields CDR1 LNHDA and CDR2 SQIVND (reference sequence). CDR3: CASSRYRGSGANVLTF. CDR3 DNA sequence: TGTGCCAGTAGTCGCTACAGGGGATCTGGGGCCAACGTCCTGACTTTC.

The chain is built from TRBV20-1 and TRBJ2-1; 12 bases match TRBD2. Trimming cost V 5 bases and J 2 bases; bases outside gene matches: 7. Germline V gene lookup returns CDR1 DFQATT and CDR2 SNEGSKA (reference sequence). CDR3 length: 16 residues. The CDR3 bases are TGCAGTGCTCCCCGACTAGCGGGAGCCCCCTACAATGAGCAGTTCTTC. It specifies CSAPRLAGAPYNEQFF.

The J gene is TRBJ2-3, the V gene TRBV6-2 or TRBV6-3, with 8 bases that match TRBD2. Germline assignment: CDR1 MNHEY and CDR2 SVGEGT. V trimming: 5 bases; J trimming: 0 bases; junction bases outside the gene matches: 25. The CDR3 consists of 22 residues. This chain's CDR3 is CASSTRNLSGKPEFDSTDTQYF. The CDR3 region has the DNA TGTGCCAGCAGTACACGAAACCTTAGCGGGAAACCCGAATTCGATAGCACAGATACGCAGTATTTT.

The chain recombines TRBV7-6 with TRBJ1-1; D not certain. This CDR3 spans 14 amino acids. Germline values: CDR1 SGHVS, CDR2 FNYEAQ. Trimming pared 5 bases from V and 4 bases from J, leaving 14 bases between. In DNA form, the CDR3 reads TGTGCCAGCAGCCCGGAGGGCGTGGGCACTGAAGCTTTCTTT. It specifies CASSPEGVGTEAFF.

This clonotype was counted ten times or more. The CDR3 region has the DNA TGCGCCAGCAGCGCGGCAGGTGACCGCAATCAGCCCCAGCATTTT. It translates to CASSAAGDRNQPQHF. The V gene is TRBV5-1, the J gene TRBJ1-5; D remains unclear. The CDR3 totals 15 residues. In germline, CDR1 is SGHRS, CDR2 YFSETQ. Trimming left V 4 bases short and J 2 bases short, with 13 bases between.

This clonotype was seen a few times. At one of its ends the junction is not consistent with the germline gene, which may arise from a read error. The gene calls are TRBV5-6 and TRBJ2-1; D is undetermined. CDR1 and CDR2 (germline): SGHDT, YYEEEE. This CDR3 spans 11 amino acids. The CDR3 here is CASSARNERFF. The CDR3 DNA reads TGTGCCAGCAGCGCCAGAAATGAGCGGTTCTTC. Based on the CDR3 plus reference TRBV5-6 and TRBJ2-1, the full variable domain is DAGVTQSPTHLIKTRGQQVTLRCSPKSGHDTVSWYQQALGQGPQFIFQYYEEEERQRGNFPDRFSGHQFPNYSSELNVNALLLGDSALYLCASSARNERFFGPGTRLTVL.